Listed below are T cell receptor beta chains from one sample, sequenced in a study of blood T cell repertoires in COVID-19. Clones were read by immunoSEQ multiplex PCR, and TCRdb kept only the in-frame ones, dropping some. The data show over 120,000 clones, roughly 89% seen once. Sample: peripheral blood. The receptor set was obtained from a woman aged 45-59 years with acute or convalescent COVID-19. Both conserved end residues are part of each CDR3. Each record gives: clone size, J gene, V gene, D gene, CDR3 protein, CDR3 DNA. A D gene is named only where the DNA matches it firmly. Rows may omit the clone size; those that give it use once, few, many or a size class.

abundance: NA; j_gene: TRBJ1-1; v_gene: TRBV7-9; d_gene: TRBD1; CDR3aa: CASSLGRRGSDEAFF; CDR3nt: TGTGCCAGCAGCTTAGGGCGCAGGGGGTCTGATGAAGCTTTCTTT
abundance: NA; j_gene: TRBJ1-2; v_gene: TRBV24-1; d_gene: NA; CDR3aa: CATSDVDGGGYTF; CDR3nt: TGTGCCACCAGTGACGTGGACGGCGGAGGATACACCTTC
abundance: once; j_gene: TRBJ2-7; v_gene: TRBV5-1; d_gene: NA; CDR3aa: CASSSPGIAYEQYF; CDR3nt: TGCGCCAGCAGCTCGCCGGGAATCGCCTACGAGCAGTACTTC
abundance: few; j_gene: TRBJ2-7; v_gene: TRBV4-1; d_gene: TRBD2; CDR3aa: CASSQEGLAGYEQYF; CDR3nt: TGCGCCAGCAGCCAAGAGGGGCTAGCGGGCTACGAGCAGTACTTC
abundance: NA; j_gene: TRBJ1-2; v_gene: TRBV19; d_gene: TRBD1; CDR3aa: CASSQQGRDYGYTF; CDR3nt: TGTGCCAGTAGTCAACAGGGGAGAGACTATGGCTACACCTTC
abundance: NA; j_gene: TRBJ2-7; v_gene: TRBV5-5; d_gene: TRBD1; CDR3aa: CASSADRGNEQYF; CDR3nt: TGTGCCAGCAGCGCTGACAGGGGAAACGAGCAGTACTTC
abundance: NA; j_gene: TRBJ2-1; v_gene: TRBV9; d_gene: NA; CDR3aa: CASSVAVEQFF; CDR3nt: TGTGCCAGCAGCGTAGCGGTTGAGCAGTTCTTC
abundance: NA; j_gene: TRBJ2-7; v_gene: TRBV6-5; d_gene: TRBD1; CDR3aa: CASRMTGGENEQYF; CDR3nt: TGTGCCAGCAGAATGACAGGGGGCGAAAATGAGCAGTACTTC
abundance: NA; j_gene: TRBJ1-2; v_gene: TRBV2; d_gene: TRBD1; CDR3aa: CASSPDRGETYGYTF; CDR3nt: TGTGCCAGCAGTCCCGACAGGGGGGAAACCTATGGCTACACCTTC
abundance: NA; j_gene: TRBJ1-6; v_gene: TRBV6-1; d_gene: TRBD1; CDR3aa: CASSAQPGQGNSPLHF; CDR3nt: TGTGCCAGCAGTGCCCAGCCGGGACAGGGAAATTCACCCCTCCACTTT
abundance: once; j_gene: TRBJ1-1; v_gene: TRBV2; d_gene: TRBD1; CDR3aa: CASTGETEAFF; CDR3nt: TGTGCCAGTACAGGGGAAACTGAAGCTTTCTTT
abundance: NA; j_gene: TRBJ1-1; v_gene: TRBV12-2; d_gene: NA; CDR3aa: CASRFGRENTEAFF; CDR3nt: TGTGCAAGTCGCTTTGGACGGGAGAACACTGAAGCTTTCTTT
abundance: NA; j_gene: TRBJ1-1; v_gene: TRBV6-5; d_gene: TRBD1; CDR3aa: CASRPDRRGTEAFF; CDR3nt: TGTGCCAGCAGACCGGACAGGAGGGGCACTGAAGCTTTCTTT
abundance: NA; j_gene: TRBJ2-2; v_gene: TRBV27; d_gene: TRBD1; CDR3aa: CASSLGQLNTGELFF; CDR3nt: TGTGCCAGCAGTTTGGGACAGCTGAACACCGGGGAGCTGTTTTTT
abundance: NA; j_gene: TRBJ1-4; v_gene: TRBV11-2; d_gene: TRBD1; CDR3aa: CASSQRPGGGNEKLFF; CDR3nt: TGTGCCAGCAGCCAACGGCCAGGGGGCGGTAATGAAAAACTGTTTTTT
abundance: NA; j_gene: TRBJ1-2; v_gene: TRBV5-1; d_gene: NA; CDR3aa: CASSLDVVRAYGYTF; CDR3nt: TGCGCCAGCAGCTTGGATGTCGTCAGGGCCTATGGCTACACCTTC
abundance: NA; j_gene: TRBJ2-1; v_gene: TRBV3-1/TRBV3-2; d_gene: NA; CDR3aa: CASSQDRRGEQFF; CDR3nt: TGTGCCAGCAGCCAAGATCGCAGGGGTGAGCAGTTCTTC
abundance: NA; j_gene: TRBJ1-5; v_gene: TRBV12-5; d_gene: NA; CDR3aa: CASGFSRRGSNQPQHF; CDR3nt: TGTGCTAGTGGTTTTAGCCGCAGGGGAAGCAATCAGCCCCAGCATTTT
abundance: once; j_gene: TRBJ2-3; v_gene: TRBV5-6; d_gene: TRBD1; CDR3aa: CASSLKGGPSSTDTQYF; CDR3nt: TGTGCCAGCAGCTTGAAAGGGGGCCCCTCTAGCACAGATACGCAGTATTTT
abundance: NA; j_gene: TRBJ2-7; v_gene: TRBV11-3; d_gene: NA; CDR3aa: CASSTSPRGRQYF; CDR3nt: TGTGCCAGCAGCACCTCTCCTAGAGGGAGGCAGTACTTC
abundance: NA; j_gene: TRBJ2-2; v_gene: TRBV9; d_gene: TRBD2; CDR3aa: CASSARTSGNTGELFF; CDR3nt: TGTGCCAGCAGCGCCCGGACTAGCGGGAACACCGGGGAGCTGTTTTTT
abundance: NA; j_gene: TRBJ1-2; v_gene: TRBV10-3; d_gene: TRBD1; CDR3aa: CAISDRGQSYGYTF; CDR3nt: TGTGCCATCAGTGACAGGGGGCAATCCTATGGCTACACCTTC
abundance: once; j_gene: TRBJ2-1; v_gene: TRBV7-9; d_gene: NA; CDR3aa: CASSLDGGDNEQFF; CDR3nt: TGTGCCAGCAGCTTAGACGGCGGGGACAATGAGCAGTTCTTC
abundance: NA; j_gene: TRBJ2-7; v_gene: TRBV29-1; d_gene: TRBD1; CDR3aa: CSVEGRDRGWREQYF; CDR3nt: TGCAGCGTTGAAGGAAGGGACAGGGGATGGAGGGAGCAGTACTTC
abundance: NA; j_gene: TRBJ2-1; v_gene: TRBV11-3; d_gene: NA; CDR3aa: CASSLDSLGNEQFF; CDR3nt: TGTGCCAGCAGCTTAGATAGCCTTGGCAATGAGCAGTTCTTC
abundance: NA; j_gene: TRBJ2-7; v_gene: TRBV18; d_gene: TRBD1; CDR3aa: CASSPQDREEQYF; CDR3nt: TGTGCCAGCTCACCGCAGGACAGGGAAGAGCAGTACTTC
abundance: NA; j_gene: TRBJ1-2; v_gene: TRBV18; d_gene: TRBD1; CDR3aa: CASSPDRDFNYGYTF; CDR3nt: TGTGCCAGCTCACCGGACAGGGACTTTAACTATGGCTACACCTTC
abundance: NA; j_gene: TRBJ1-3; v_gene: TRBV7-9; d_gene: NA; CDR3aa: CASSLATGPTRDTIYF; CDR3nt: TGTGCCAGCAGCTTAGCGACGGGTCCGACTCGGGACACCATATATTTT
abundance: NA; j_gene: TRBJ2-4; v_gene: TRBV7-9; d_gene: NA; CDR3aa: CASSPGDGKNIQYF; CDR3nt: TGTGCCAGCAGCCCAGGGGATGGGAAAAACATTCAGTACTTC
abundance: NA; j_gene: TRBJ2-3; v_gene: TRBV5-1; d_gene: TRBD2; CDR3aa: CASSFGGASTDTQYF; CDR3nt: TGCGCCAGCAGCTTCGGGGGGGCTAGCACAGATACGCAGTATTTT
abundance: NA; j_gene: TRBJ2-3; v_gene: TRBV18; d_gene: NA; CDR3aa: CASSSSTDTQYF; CDR3nt: TGTGCCAGCTCATCTAGCACAGATACGCAGTATTTT
abundance: NA; j_gene: TRBJ1-2; v_gene: TRBV6-5; d_gene: TRBD1; CDR3aa: CASSLGQGGSGYTF; CDR3nt: TGTGCCAGCAGTCTCGGACAGGGAGGGAGTGGCTACACCTTC
abundance: NA; j_gene: TRBJ2-2; v_gene: TRBV21-1; d_gene: NA; CDR3aa: CASSKRTSGGAGELFF; CDR3nt: TGTGCCAGCAGCAAAAGGACTAGCGGGGGCGCCGGGGAGCTGTTTTTT
abundance: NA; j_gene: TRBJ2-3; v_gene: TRBV9; d_gene: TRBD2; CDR3aa: CASSWHGTSGSVADTQYF; CDR3nt: TGTGCCAGCAGCTGGCACGGGACTAGCGGGAGTGTGGCAGATACGCAGTATTTT
abundance: NA; j_gene: TRBJ2-1; v_gene: TRBV7-2; d_gene: NA; CDR3aa: CASSFLTGTAPYNEQFF; CDR3nt: TGTGCCAGCAGCTTTCTGACCGGGACTGCCCCTTACAATGAGCAGTTCTTC
abundance: NA; j_gene: TRBJ2-1; v_gene: TRBV24-1; d_gene: TRBD2; CDR3aa: CATSGGTSGTQYEQFF; CDR3nt: TGTGCCACCAGTGGTGGGACTAGCGGGACCCAATATGAGCAGTTCTTC
abundance: NA; j_gene: TRBJ2-3; v_gene: TRBV3-1/TRBV3-2; d_gene: NA; CDR3aa: CASSQDVEAVTDTQYF; CDR3nt: TGTGCCAGCAGCCAAGATGTAGAGGCGGTAACAGATACGCAGTATTTT
abundance: NA; j_gene: TRBJ1-2; v_gene: TRBV6-5; d_gene: TRBD1; CDR3aa: CASSRQDRAYGYTF; CDR3nt: TGTGCCAGCAGCCGACAGGACAGGGCCTATGGCTACACCTTC
abundance: NA; j_gene: TRBJ2-7; v_gene: TRBV29-1; d_gene: TRBD1; CDR3aa: CSVPGTESPYEQYF; CDR3nt: TGCAGCGTCCCCGGGACAGAAAGTCCCTACGAGCAGTACTTC
abundance: NA; j_gene: TRBJ2-7; v_gene: TRBV7-2; d_gene: NA; CDR3aa: CASSSGLITYEQYF; CDR3nt: TGTGCCAGCAGCTCCGGACTGATTACCTACGAGCAGTACTTC
abundance: few; j_gene: TRBJ2-7; v_gene: TRBV18; d_gene: NA; CDR3aa: CASSPGSSYEQYF; CDR3nt: TGTGCCAGCTCACCAGGGAGCTCCTACGAGCAGTACTTC
abundance: NA; j_gene: TRBJ2-1; v_gene: TRBV28; d_gene: TRBD1; CDR3aa: CASSLGQGSYNEQFF; CDR3nt: TGTGCCAGCAGTTTAGGACAGGGATCGTACAATGAGCAGTTCTTC
abundance: NA; j_gene: TRBJ2-7; v_gene: TRBV19; d_gene: NA; CDR3aa: CASSIRTGYYEQYF; CDR3nt: TGTGCCAGTAGTATTAGAACAGGGTACTACGAGCAGTACTTC
abundance: NA; j_gene: TRBJ2-1; v_gene: TRBV5-1; d_gene: TRBD2; CDR3aa: CASSLQRGDYNEQFF; CDR3nt: TGCGCCAGCAGCTTACAGCGGGGGGACTACAATGAGCAGTTCTTC
abundance: NA; j_gene: TRBJ2-4; v_gene: TRBV7-3; d_gene: TRBD1; CDR3aa: CASSPGTGIRNIQYF; CDR3nt: TGTGCCAGCAGCCCGGGGACAGGGATAAGGAACATTCAGTACTTC
abundance: NA; j_gene: TRBJ2-3; v_gene: TRBV29-1; d_gene: NA; CDR3aa: CSGQGGDATQYF; CDR3nt: TGCAGCGGACAGGGCGGGGACGCAACGCAGTATTTT
abundance: NA; j_gene: TRBJ2-7; v_gene: TRBV10-3; d_gene: TRBD2; CDR3aa: CAISDAGVSYEQYF; CDR3nt: TGTGCCATCAGTGACGCGGGGGTCTCCTACGAGCAGTACTTC
abundance: NA; j_gene: TRBJ1-1; v_gene: TRBV7-9; d_gene: NA; CDR3aa: CASSLALGTGPMNTEAFF; CDR3nt: TGTGCCAGCAGCTTAGCGTTGGGAACAGGACCCATGAACACTGAAGCTTTCTTT
abundance: NA; j_gene: TRBJ2-1; v_gene: TRBV10-1; d_gene: NA; CDR3aa: CASSPRDYNEQFF; CDR3nt: TGCGCCAGCAGTCCCCGGGACTACAATGAGCAGTTCTTC
abundance: NA; j_gene: TRBJ2-5; v_gene: TRBV13; d_gene: NA; CDR3aa: CASSFLGAGWGETQYF; CDR3nt: TGTGCCAGCAGCTTTCTTGGAGCGGGCTGGGGAGAGACCCAGTACTTC